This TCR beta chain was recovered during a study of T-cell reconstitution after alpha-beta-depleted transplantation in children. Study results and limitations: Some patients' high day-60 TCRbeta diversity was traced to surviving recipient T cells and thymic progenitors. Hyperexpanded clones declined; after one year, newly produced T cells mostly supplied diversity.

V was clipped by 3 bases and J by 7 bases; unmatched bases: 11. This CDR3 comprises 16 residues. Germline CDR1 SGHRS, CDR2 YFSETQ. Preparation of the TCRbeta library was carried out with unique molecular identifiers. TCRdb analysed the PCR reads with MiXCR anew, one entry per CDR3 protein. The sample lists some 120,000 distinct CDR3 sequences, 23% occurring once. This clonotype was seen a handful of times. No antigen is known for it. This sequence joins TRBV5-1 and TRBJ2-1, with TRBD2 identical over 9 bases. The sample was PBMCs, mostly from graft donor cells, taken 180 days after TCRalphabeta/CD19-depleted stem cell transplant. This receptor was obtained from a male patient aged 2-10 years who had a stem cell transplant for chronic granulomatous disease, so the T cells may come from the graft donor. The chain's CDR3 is CASSYSTSGRGNEQFF. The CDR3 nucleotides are TGCGCCAGCAGCTACTCGACTAGCGGTAGGGGGAATGAGCAGTTCTTC.